The 23 T cell receptor beta chains below come from one sample, sequenced in a study of CD8 T cells in Susac syndrome. cDNA came from about 0.46 to 1 ug RNA primed by random hexamers. TCRdb called the immunoSEQ multiplex PCR reads again in MiXCR, with one record for every CDR3 protein. Altogether 110,000 to 150,000 distinct CDR3 sequences are present, approximately 96% being singletons, with the ten largest covering 0.084%. Sequences were obtained from CD4+ T cells from PBMCs. The receptor source for this set is a human donor with Susac syndrome.

The genes are TRBV11-2 and TRBJ2-5; D tentatively fits TRBD1 or TRBD2 (5 bases each). The CDR3 loop spans 14 amino acids. The V and J ends lost 2 bases and 4 bases respectively, with 11 bases between them. Germline values: CDR1 SGHAT, CDR2 FQNNGV. In DNA form, the CDR3 reads TGTGCCAGCAGCTTATCGGGACGACGAGAGACCCAGTACTTC. Encoded protein: CASSLSGRRETQYF.

V gene TRBV5-8 combines with J gene TRBJ2-7; D unclear. Trimming took off 6 bases at V and 4 bases at J, with 5 bases between the two ends. This CDR3 has 10 amino acids. From germline, CDR1 is SGHTS and CDR2 YDEGEE. CDR3 in DNA: TGTGCCAGCAACCGATACGAGCAGTACTTC. Protein: CASNRYEQYF.

The chain is built from TRBV27 and TRBJ2-5; 7 bases agree with TRBD2. The V gene end was trimmed by 5 bases and the J gene end by 5 bases; junction bases not matched to a gene: 14. The germline gives CDR1 MNHEY, CDR2 SMNVEV (reference sequence). This CDR3 contains 16 residues. The chain's CDR3 is CASSPRVTGGVETQYF. The CDR3 bases are TGTGCCAGCAGTCCGCGGGTCACGGGGGGAGTGGAGACCCAGTACTTC.

The J gene is TRBJ1-4, the V gene TRBV28, with a weak D call TRBD1 (6 bases). This CDR3 spans 17 amino acids. Trimming took off 5 bases at V and 4 bases at J, with 20 bases between the two ends. The V gene's germline CDR1 is MDHEN and CDR2 SYDVKM. CDR3: CASSPSGAPSSNEKLFF. The CDR3 nucleotides are TGTGCCAGCAGTCCATCGGGGGCACCCTCGAGTAATGAAAAACTGTTTTTT.

This chain uses TRBV7-2 with TRBJ2-5, with D perhaps TRBD2 (5 bases). Germline V gene sequence: CDR1 SGHTA, CDR2 FQGNSA. The ends were cut back, 7 bases at V and 9 bases at J, with 15 bases in the middle. This CDR3 comprises 12 residues. The CDR3 region is CASTPGVRAQYF. CDR3 nucleotide sequence: TGTGCCAGCACCCCTGGGGTGCGGGCCCAGTACTTC.

V gene TRBV19 combines with J gene TRBJ1-6; no definite D call. This CDR3 is built from 19 residues. CDR1 and CDR2 from the germline V gene are LNHDA and SQIVND (reference sequence). Trimming took off 0 bases at V and 7 bases at J, with 22 bases between the two ends. The CDR3: CASSIEVGRHRNQNSPLHF. The CDR3 DNA reads as TGTGCCAGTAGTATAGAAGTCGGGAGACACCGGAATCAGAATTCACCCCTCCACTTT.

This chain connects TRBV5-1 to TRBJ1-2; D unresolved. The germline CDR1 and CDR2 sequences are SGHRS and YFSETQ. Trimming left V 0 bases short and J 7 bases short, with 7 bases between. The CDR3 loop spans 12 amino acids. The CDR3 spells CASSLDSSGYTF. In DNA form, the CDR3 reads TGCGCCAGCAGCTTGGACAGCAGTGGCTACACCTTC.

The chain combines TRBV9 with TRBJ2-5; tentative D call: TRBD1 (5 bases). CDR1 and CDR2 from the germline V gene are SGDLS and YYNGEE. The CDR3 runs to 14 residues. With 0 bases removed from V and 3 bases from J, the gap between germline ends came to 9 bases. The CDR3, as DNA: TGTGCCAGCAGCGTAGCTGCAGGGAAAGAGACCCAGTACTTC. This codes for CASSVAAGKETQYF.

The gene calls are TRBV7-2 and TRBJ2-7; 7 nucleotides line up with TRBD1. V was pared by 4 bases and J by 6 bases, with 9 bases of the junction left unmatched. The CDR3 runs to 14 residues. In germline, CDR1 is SGHTA, CDR2 FQGNSA. The CDR3 bases are TGTGCCAGCAGCTCACAGGGGACAATCTCCGAGCAGTACTTC. Protein sequence: CASSSQGTISEQYF.

This chain joins TRBV19 and TRBJ2-2, with 8 bases lining up with TRBD2. The CDR3 contains 15 residues. Looked up from germline, CDR1 is LNHDA and CDR2 is SQIVND (reference sequence). V lost 7 bases and J lost 2; bases outside the gene matches: 6. The DNA of the CDR3 is TGTGCCAGTATTGAAACTAGCGGAAACACCGGGGAGCTGTTTTTT. This codes for CASIETSGNTGELFF. The whole variable domain, filled in from reference TRBV19 and TRBJ2-2, reads DGGITQSPKYLFRKEGQNVTLSCEQNLNHDAMYWYRQDPGQGLRLIYYSQIVNDFQKGDIAEGYSVSREKKESFPLTVTSAQKNPTAFYLCASIETSGNTGELFFGEGSRLTVL.

The rearrangement links TRBV5-1 to TRBJ1-1, with D uncertain. In germline, CDR1 is SGHRS, CDR2 YFSETQ. Trimming took off 0 bases at V and 8 bases at J, with 14 bases between the two ends. The CDR3 has 14 amino acids. CDR3: CASSLEFPGGEAFF. The CDR3 DNA follows: TGCGCCAGCAGCTTGGAATTCCCCGGTGGGGAAGCTTTCTTT.

The J gene is TRBJ2-1, the V gene TRBV3-1, with D uncertain. Between the trimmed V and J ends, which lost 3 bases and 7 bases, there was a span of 10 bases. There are 13 residues in the CDR3. Germline assignment: CDR1 LGHDT and CDR2 YNNKEL (reference sequence). The CDR3 DNA reads as TGTGCCAGCAGCCATAAAGGGAATAATGAGCAGTTCTTC. It codes for CASSHKGNNEQFF.

The chain joins TRBV20-1 to TRBJ2-1; no definite D call. Trimming took off 3 bases at V and 4 bases at J, with 13 bases between the two ends. The CDR3 covers 14 residues. The germline V gene has CDR1 DFQATT and CDR2 SNEGSKA (reference sequence). The CDR3: CSASHPAEYNEQFF. In nucleotides, the CDR3 is TGCAGTGCTAGTCATCCGGCGGAGTACAATGAGCAGTTCTTC.

The rearrangement joins TRBV6-5 to TRBJ2-3; 7 nucleotides match TRBD2. V shed 0 bases and J 12 bases; nucleotides not matched to a gene: 3. CDR1 is MNHEY and CDR2 is SVGAGI in the germline V gene. CDR3 length: 12 amino acids. The CDR3: CASSYSGGAQYF. CDR3 DNA sequence: TGTGCCAGCAGTTACTCGGGAGGGGCACAGTATTTT.

V is TRBV3-1 and J is TRBJ1-6, with D unresolved. Trimming pared 6 bases from V and 8 bases from J, leaving 11 bases between. The CDR3 has 13 amino acids. Germline CDR1 and CDR2: LGHDT and YNNKEL (reference sequence). CDR3 nucleotide sequence: TGTGCCAGCAGTCCCGTCAGCGATTCACCCCTCCACTTT. Translated, it gives CASSPVSDSPLHF.

The genes are TRBV4-1 and TRBJ1-2; D ambiguous. Germline loops: CDR1 MGHRA, CDR2 YSYEKL. CDR3 length: 13 amino acids. V lost 5 bases, J lost 3 bases, and 10 bases lay in between. The CDR3 DNA sequence: TGCGCCAGCAGCTCTTTTCCAGACTATGGCTACACCTTC. Its translation: CASSSFPDYGYTF.

This sequence joins TRBV6-1 and TRBJ2-2, with D maybe TRBD1 (6 bases). The V end lost 9 bases, the J end lost 6 bases, and 14 bases lay between the germline ends. The CDR3 has 13 residues. Germline CDR1 is MNHNS and CDR2 is SASEGT. As DNA, the CDR3 is TGTGCCAGTGAGGGGGTGGACGCCGGGGAGCTGTTTTTT. Its protein product is CASEGVDAGELFF.

The chain recombines TRBV7-3 with TRBJ2-2; 10 bases line up with TRBD2. The CDR3 consists of 15 residues. The germline gives CDR1 SGHTA, CDR2 FQGTGA. V lost 7 bases to trimming and J lost 5 bases; unmatched junction nucleotides: 7. The CDR3 nucleotides read TGTGCCAGCACCGACAGGACTAGCGGTACCGGGGAGCTGTTTTTT. This codes for CASTDRTSGTGELFF.

The rearrangement uses TRBV3-1 and TRBJ1-1; D uncertain. CDR1 is LGHDT, CDR2 YNNKEL, per germline (reference sequence). The V and J ends lost 3 bases and 12 bases respectively, with 14 bases between them. The CDR3 extends over 12 amino acids. This CDR3 is CASSHFGRETFF. Written as DNA, the CDR3 is TGTGCCAGCAGCCACTTCGGACGGGAAACTTTCTTT.

The gene calls are TRBV3-1 and TRBJ2-4; TRBD2 might be the D (5 bases). Looked up from germline, CDR1 is LGHDT and CDR2 is YNNKEL (reference sequence). V was shortened by 4 bases and J by 5 bases, with 9 bases between the two germline ends. CDR3 length: 13 residues. DNA for the CDR3: TGTGCCAGCAGCCCCTCCGGGGAAAACATTCAGTACTTC. This gives the protein CASSPSGENIQYF.

The J gene is TRBJ1-2, the V gene TRBV7-9, with D unclear. The CDR3 consists of 11 residues. V was clipped by 5 bases and J by 9 bases, with 10 bases between them. Germline V gene sequence: CDR1 SEHNR, CDR2 FQNEAQ (reference sequence). CDR3 amino acids: CASSTTTSYTF. CDR3 nucleotides: TGTGCCAGCAGCACGACGACCAGCTACACCTTC.

A single count supports this clonotype. The V and J genes are TRBV25-1 and TRBJ2-3, with TRBD1 identical over 9 bases. Trimming cost V 3 bases and J 3 bases; bases outside gene matches: 7. The CDR3 covers 16 residues. Germline-derived CDR1 and CDR2 are MGHDK and SYGVNS. The CDR3, as DNA: TGTGCCAGCAGTGATAGCCCCGGACAGGGGACAGATACGCAGTATTTT. Residues: CASSDSPGQGTDTQYF.

This clonotype has a single count. V gene TRBV19 combines with J gene TRBJ2-6; D unresolved. The V end lost 6 bases, the J end lost 4 bases, and 13 bases lay between the germline ends. CDR1 LNHDA and CDR2 SQIVND come from the germline V gene (reference sequence). The CDR3 runs to 15 residues. The CDR3 DNA reads TGTGCCAGTAGCCAACAAGTGTTAGGGGCCAACGTCCTGACTTTC. Amino acids: CASSQQVLGANVLTF. The full variable domain, rest sourced from reference TRBV19 and TRBJ2-6, is DGGITQSPKYLFRKEGQNVTLSCEQNLNHDAMYWYRQDPGQGLRLIYYSQIVNDFQKGDIAEGYSVSREKKESFPLTVTSAQKNPTAFYLCASSQQVLGANVLTFGAGSRLTVL.